The rows below give T cell receptor beta chains drawn from one sample of a study of graft-versus-host responses after intestinal transplantation. Their antigens are not known. Assay used: immunoSEQ multiplex PCR; TCRdb lists only in-frame clones, some missing. The sample carries fewer than 60,000 clones, approximately 84% recorded once. The material sequenced was unstimulated CD4+ T cells sorted from spleen or lymph node cells, taken before transplant. All receptors come from a human donor who was the organ donor for an intestinal transplant. The CDR3 runs from the conserved cysteine through the conserved F or W. D genes are given only for firm matches. Part of the rows lack a size; the others show once, few, many or a class for expanded clones.

size,D,V,CDR3
.,.,TRBV25-1,CASSDPGRYGYTF
.,.,TRBV6-6,CASSYWGGNTGELFF
.,TRBD2,TRBV30,CAWRASGGNQETQYF
few,TRBD2,TRBV19,CASTDLAGGYNEQFF
.,.,TRBV19,CASSIRGVGSITDTQYF
once,TRBD2,TRBV18,CASSPLPRTSGRPPQETQYF
.,TRBD2,TRBV7-9,CASSLAGGQETQYF
.,TRBD1,TRBV6-6,CASSYGTGIYEQYF
few,.,TRBV5-1,CASSLATGAGFGELFF
once,.,TRBV7-2,CASSLGRSYNQPQHF
.,.,TRBV29-1,CSVISGSLNTGELFF
.,TRBD2,TRBV6-6,CASSLIAGDRYEQYF
.,.,TRBV25-1,CASSECIVGNQPQHF
once,TRBD2,TRBV7-6,CASSLALAGDEQFF
.,.,TRBV7-8,CASSLARAFGEKLFF
.,.,TRBV28,CASSLGHQPQHF
.,TRBD2,TRBV5-1,CASSLQPGLAGVGEQYF
.,.,TRBV9,CASSVGASRTSTDTQYF
.,.,TRBV4-2,CASSHQEGEDTQYF